This entry describes one T cell receptor beta chain. The antigen is undetermined. The method was immunoSEQ multiplex PCR; TCRdb's version includes in-frame clones alone and lacks a portion of them. The sample has some 100,000 clones, 90% to 95% seen once. CDR3 length: 12 residues. The V and J ends lost 6 bases and 10 bases respectively, with 15 bases between them. Germline V gene lookup returns CDR1 SEHNR and CDR2 FQNEAQ (reference sequence). This specimen comes from a study of graft-versus-host responses after intestinal transplantation. Background on the study: Once they had received anti-thymocyte globulin induction, all recipients took tacrolimus and steroids for two to three years.

Findings of the study overall: Detected in recipient marrow were GvH clones, some of which were first observed in ileum or blood. Early post-transplant declines in HvG were associated with peak levels of circulating GvH clones.

The chain has TRBV7-9 and TRBJ1-2; D unclear. The TCR sequence derives from a human donor who was the organ donor for an intestinal transplant. This specimen consisted of unstimulated CD8+ T cells sorted from spleen or lymph node cells, obtained before transplant. Here the CDR3 DNA reads TGTGCCAGCAGTCCAGCAACGGGTTTCTACACCTTC. As protein: CASSPATGFYTF.